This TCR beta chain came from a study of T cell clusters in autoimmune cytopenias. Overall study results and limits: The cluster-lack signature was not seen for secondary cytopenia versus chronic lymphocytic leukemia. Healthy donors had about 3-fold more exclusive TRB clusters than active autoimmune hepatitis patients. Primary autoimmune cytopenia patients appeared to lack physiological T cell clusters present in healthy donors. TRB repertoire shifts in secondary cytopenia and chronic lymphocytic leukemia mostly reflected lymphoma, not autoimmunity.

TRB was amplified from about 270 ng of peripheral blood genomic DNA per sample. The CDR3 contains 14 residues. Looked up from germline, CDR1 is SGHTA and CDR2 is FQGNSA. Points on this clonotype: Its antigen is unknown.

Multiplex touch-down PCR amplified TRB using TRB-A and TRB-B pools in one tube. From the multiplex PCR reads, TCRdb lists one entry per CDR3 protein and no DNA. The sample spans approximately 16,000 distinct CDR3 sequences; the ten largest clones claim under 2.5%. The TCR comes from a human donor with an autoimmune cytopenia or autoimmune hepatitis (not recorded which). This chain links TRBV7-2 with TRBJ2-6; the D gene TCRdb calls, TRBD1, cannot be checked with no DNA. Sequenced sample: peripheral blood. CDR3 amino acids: CASRALSGANVLTF.